A selection of T cell receptor beta chains follows, all from one sample in a study of Ad26.COV2.S vaccination and SARS-CoV-2 variants. Data came from immunoSEQ multiplex PCR; TCRdb stores just in-frame clones and leaves some out. The table shows under 150,000 clones, with 86% occurring only once. Material: peripheral blood, obtained after recovery from COVID-19. All receptors come from a human donor who had recovered from COVID-19. The CDR3 runs from the conserved cysteine through the conserved F or W. The order of the fields is J gene, V gene, D gene, clone size, CDR3 DNA, CDR3 protein. The D gene is left open where the match is weak. Rows give clone size only sometimes, using once, few, many, or a class for an expanded clone.

j_gene: TRBJ2-5; v_gene: TRBV7-2; d_gene: NA; abundance: NA; CDR3nt: TGTGCCAGCAGCTTCTCGGGGGCCGGAGAGACCCAGTACTTC; CDR3aa: CASSFSGAGETQYF
j_gene: TRBJ2-3; v_gene: TRBV13; d_gene: NA; abundance: NA; CDR3nt: TGTGCCAGCAGCTCCTCCTCCTCCGATAGCACAGATACGCAGTATTTT; CDR3aa: CASSSSSSDSTDTQYF
j_gene: TRBJ2-1; v_gene: TRBV9; d_gene: TRBD2; abundance: NA; CDR3nt: TGTGCCAGCAGCGTCAGCGGGGGGGCGGTTACTCATGAGCAGTTCTTC; CDR3aa: CASSVSGGAVTHEQFF
j_gene: TRBJ2-5; v_gene: TRBV7-2; d_gene: TRBD1; abundance: NA; CDR3nt: TGTGCCAGCAGCTTGGGCAGGGGGATTGAGACCCAGTACTTC; CDR3aa: CASSLGRGIETQYF
j_gene: TRBJ1-2; v_gene: TRBV5-1; d_gene: NA; abundance: NA; CDR3nt: TGCGCCAGCAGCTCCGGCTCTGTCAGCTACACCTTC; CDR3aa: CASSSGSVSYTF
j_gene: TRBJ2-7; v_gene: TRBV6-5; d_gene: NA; abundance: NA; CDR3nt: TGTGCCAGCAGTTCTCGGACGTCGGACGAGCAGTACTTC; CDR3aa: CASSSRTSDEQYF
j_gene: TRBJ2-7; v_gene: TRBV28; d_gene: TRBD2; abundance: many; CDR3nt: TGTGCCAGCAGACTTCTAGCGGGGGGGACCTACGAGCAGTACTTC; CDR3aa: CASRLLAGGTYEQYF
j_gene: TRBJ1-2; v_gene: TRBV5-8; d_gene: NA; abundance: once; CDR3nt: TGTGCCAGCAGCGCGTGGACAGTCTATGGCTACACCTTC; CDR3aa: CASSAWTVYGYTF
j_gene: TRBJ2-1; v_gene: TRBV7-9; d_gene: NA; abundance: once; CDR3nt: TGTGCCAGCAGCTTATTAGGGGGCGGGGGCTCCTACAATGAGCAGTTCTTC; CDR3aa: CASSLLGGGGSYNEQFF
j_gene: TRBJ2-7; v_gene: TRBV6-6; d_gene: TRBD1; abundance: few; CDR3nt: TGTGCCAGCAACCCACAGGGGGTGAGTTCCTACGAGCAGTACTTC; CDR3aa: CASNPQGVSSYEQYF
j_gene: TRBJ1-5; v_gene: TRBV4-3; d_gene: NA; abundance: NA; CDR3nt: TGCGCCAGCAGCCAAGAACAGGGATCAAATCAGCCCCAGCATTTT; CDR3aa: CASSQEQGSNQPQHF
j_gene: TRBJ2-2; v_gene: TRBV24-1; d_gene: NA; abundance: NA; CDR3nt: TGTGCCACCATGGCTAGTAGGAACACCGGGGAGCTGTTTTTT; CDR3aa: CATMASRNTGELFF
j_gene: TRBJ2-3; v_gene: TRBV15; d_gene: NA; abundance: NA; CDR3nt: TGTGCCACCAGCAGGAGGGCCACAGATACGCAGTATTTT; CDR3aa: CATSRRATDTQYF
j_gene: TRBJ1-4; v_gene: TRBV6-5; d_gene: NA; abundance: NA; CDR3nt: TGTGCCAGCAGCCGTACCCTGGCAGAGGAAAAACTGTTTTTT; CDR3aa: CASSRTLAEEKLFF
j_gene: TRBJ2-5; v_gene: TRBV3-1/TRBV3-2; d_gene: TRBD1; abundance: NA; CDR3nt: TGTGCCAGCAGCACGGACAGGGTCGGTAAGGAGACCCAGTACTTC; CDR3aa: CASSTDRVGKETQYF
j_gene: TRBJ2-5; v_gene: TRBV7-2; d_gene: NA; abundance: NA; CDR3nt: TGTGCCAGCAGCTCTTCGGGGGTCCAGGGAGAGACCCAGTACTTC; CDR3aa: CASSSSGVQGETQYF
j_gene: TRBJ2-1; v_gene: TRBV10-2; d_gene: TRBD2; abundance: once; CDR3nt: TGCGCCAGCAGGGTGGCCGGGACTAGCAAGAATGAGCAGTTCTTC; CDR3aa: CASRVAGTSKNEQFF
j_gene: TRBJ2-7; v_gene: TRBV7-9; d_gene: NA; abundance: NA; CDR3nt: TGTGCCAGCAGCTTAGCACCCAGGGAGGAGCAGTACTTC; CDR3aa: CASSLAPREEQYF
j_gene: TRBJ2-7; v_gene: TRBV7-2; d_gene: TRBD2; abundance: NA; CDR3nt: TGTGCCAGCAGACTAGCGGGGGGGCTCTCCGAGCAGTACTTC; CDR3aa: CASRLAGGLSEQYF
j_gene: TRBJ2-1; v_gene: TRBV15; d_gene: TRBD2; abundance: NA; CDR3nt: TGTGCCACCAGCAGCGGGGGGGCAGACAATGAGCAGTTCTTC; CDR3aa: CATSSGGADNEQFF
j_gene: TRBJ2-1; v_gene: TRBV7-2; d_gene: TRBD2; abundance: NA; CDR3nt: TGTGCCAGCAGCTTAGATACGGGACTAGGGATTAAAAATGAGCAGTTCTTC; CDR3aa: CASSLDTGLGIKNEQFF
j_gene: TRBJ2-1; v_gene: TRBV2; d_gene: NA; abundance: NA; CDR3nt: TGTGCCAGCAGTGCTGACAGGATCCAGTTCTTC; CDR3aa: CASSADRIQFF
j_gene: TRBJ2-3; v_gene: TRBV30; d_gene: TRBD1; abundance: NA; CDR3nt: TGTGCCTGGAGTGGGACAGGGTATGATACGCAGTATTTT; CDR3aa: CAWSGTGYDTQYF